This T cell receptor (beta chain) was profiled in a study of blood T cell repertoires in COVID-19. Profiling relied on immunoSEQ multiplex PCR, and the TCRdb table lists in-frame clones only, not all of them. The sample has about 220,000 clones; roughly nine tenths are singletons. Germline trimming cut 3 bases from V and 2 bases from J; bases unmatched to any gene: 6. Germline V gene lookup returns CDR1 KGHDR and CDR2 SFDVKD. CDR3 length: 16 amino acids. The V call is TRBV24-1, the J call TRBJ2-1, with 7 positions matching TRBD2. The receptor was isolated from a woman between 18 and 29 years old in a cohort exposed to, infected with or recovered from COVID-19 (not recorded which). Sequencing was performed on PBMCs or T cells enriched from blood (not recorded which). The CDR3 spells CATSDSASGTYNEQFF. CDR3 sequence (DNA): TGTGCCACCAGTGATAGCGCTAGCGGAACCTACAATGAGCAGTTCTTC.